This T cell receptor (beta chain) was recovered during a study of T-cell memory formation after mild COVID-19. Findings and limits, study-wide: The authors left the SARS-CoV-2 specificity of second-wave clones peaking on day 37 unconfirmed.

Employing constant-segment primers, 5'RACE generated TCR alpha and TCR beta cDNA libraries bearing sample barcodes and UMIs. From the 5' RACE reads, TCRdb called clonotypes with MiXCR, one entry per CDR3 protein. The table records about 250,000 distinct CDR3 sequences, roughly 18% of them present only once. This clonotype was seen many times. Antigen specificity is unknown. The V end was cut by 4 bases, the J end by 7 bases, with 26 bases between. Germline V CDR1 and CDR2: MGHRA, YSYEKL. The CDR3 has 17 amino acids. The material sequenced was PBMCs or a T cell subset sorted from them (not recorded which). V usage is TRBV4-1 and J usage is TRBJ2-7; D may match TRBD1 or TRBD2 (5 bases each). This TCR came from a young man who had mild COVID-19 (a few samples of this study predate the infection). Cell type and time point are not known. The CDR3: CASSPNPGTKISGEQYF. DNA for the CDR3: TGCGCCAGCAGCCCCAATCCCGGGACGAAGATCTCGGGTGAGCAGTACTTC.